This TCR beta chain emerged from a study of shared clonotypes between healthy human individuals. In the study overall: Per donor, CD8 memory used one plate, CD8 naive used two, CD4 memory used three and CD4 naive used three. Study conclusions and caveats: Sampling covered nothing but blood. Tissue TCR repertoires likely differ from those found in blood. Around 5% of naive CD4 clonotypes were common to a handful of donors.

Germline V gene sequence: CDR1 SGHRS, CDR2 YFSETQ. Trimming took off 0 bases at V and 3 bases at J, with 10 bases between the two ends. The CDR3 covers 16 residues. All participating donors were Caucasian adults from Nashville, Tennessee. As concerns this clone: What it binds is unknown.

Repertoires were generated with immunoSEQ multiplex PCR, while TCRdb's copy carries only in-frame clones and drops some. The sample shows about 670,000 clones, about two thirds of them seen only once. The V gene is TRBV5-1, the J gene TRBJ2-6, with D possibly TRBD2 on 6 matching bases. The TCR sequence derives from a woman aged 25 to 39 in good health. The specimen was memory CD4+ T cells sorted from blood. The subset here: CD45RA-negative fraction. The CDR3 sequence: CASSLVAGIGANVLTF. CDR3 nucleotides: TGCGCCAGCAGCTTGGTTGCGGGAATTGGGGCCAACGTCCTGACTTTC. The complete variable domain, with remaining parts taken from reference TRBV5-1 and TRBJ2-6, reads KAGVTQTPRYLIKTRGQQVTLSCSPISGHRSVSWYQQTPGQGLQFLFEYFSETQRNKGNFPGRFSGRQFSNSRSEMNVSTLELGDSALYLCASSLVAGIGANVLTFGAGSRLTVL.